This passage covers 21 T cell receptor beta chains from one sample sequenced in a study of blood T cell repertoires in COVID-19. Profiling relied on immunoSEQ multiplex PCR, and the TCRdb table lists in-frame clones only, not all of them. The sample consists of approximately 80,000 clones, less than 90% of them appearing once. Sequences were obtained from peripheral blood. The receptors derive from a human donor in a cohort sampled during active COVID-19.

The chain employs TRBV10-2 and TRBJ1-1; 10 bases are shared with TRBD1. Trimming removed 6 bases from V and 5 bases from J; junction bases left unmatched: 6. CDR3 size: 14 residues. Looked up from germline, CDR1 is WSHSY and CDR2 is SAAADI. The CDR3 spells CASRTGGVKTEAFF. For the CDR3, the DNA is TGCGCCAGCAGGACAGGGGGCGTTAAAACTGAAGCTTTCTTT.

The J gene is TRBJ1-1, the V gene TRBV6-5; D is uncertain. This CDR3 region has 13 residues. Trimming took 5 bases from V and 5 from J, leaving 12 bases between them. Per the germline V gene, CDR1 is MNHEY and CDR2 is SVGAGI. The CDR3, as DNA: TGTGCCAGCAGTCCAGGTGTGTTAACTGAAGCTTTCTTT. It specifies CASSPGVLTEAFF.

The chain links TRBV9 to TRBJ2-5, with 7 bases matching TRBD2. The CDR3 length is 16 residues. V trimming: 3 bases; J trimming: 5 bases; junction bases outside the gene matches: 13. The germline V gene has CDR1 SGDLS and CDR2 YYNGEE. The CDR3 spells CASSARGAGREETQYF. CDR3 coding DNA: TGTGCCAGCAGCGCTCGCGGGGCGGGGAGGGAGGAGACCCAGTACTTC.

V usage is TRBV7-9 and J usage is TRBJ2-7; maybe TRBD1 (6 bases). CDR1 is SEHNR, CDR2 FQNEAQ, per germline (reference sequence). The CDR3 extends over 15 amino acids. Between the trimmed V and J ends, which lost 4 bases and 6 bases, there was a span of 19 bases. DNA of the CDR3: TGTGCCAGCAGCTGGACAGTAGCCGGTGGATCCGAGCAGTACTTC. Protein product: CASSWTVAGGSEQYF. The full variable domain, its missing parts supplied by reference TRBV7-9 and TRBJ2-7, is DTGVSQNPRHKITKRGQNVTFRCDPISEHNRLYWYRQTLGQGPEFLTYFQNEAQLEKSRLLSDRFSAERPKGSFSTLEIQRTEQGDSAMYLCASSWTVAGGSEQYFGPGTRLTVT.

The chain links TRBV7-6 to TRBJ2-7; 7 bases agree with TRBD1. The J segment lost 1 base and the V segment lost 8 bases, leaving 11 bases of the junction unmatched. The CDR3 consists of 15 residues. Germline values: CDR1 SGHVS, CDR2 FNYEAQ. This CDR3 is CASSLLQGPSYEQYF. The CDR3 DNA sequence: TGTGCCAGCTCCCTCCTACAGGGGCCATCCTACGAGCAGTACTTC.

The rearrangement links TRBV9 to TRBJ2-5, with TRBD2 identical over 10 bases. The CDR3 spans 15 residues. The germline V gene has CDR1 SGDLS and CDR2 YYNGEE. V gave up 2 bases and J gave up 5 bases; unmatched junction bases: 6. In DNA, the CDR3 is TGTGCCAGCAGCGTTAGCGGGGGGCGACTGGAGACCCAGTACTTC. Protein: CASSVSGGRLETQYF.

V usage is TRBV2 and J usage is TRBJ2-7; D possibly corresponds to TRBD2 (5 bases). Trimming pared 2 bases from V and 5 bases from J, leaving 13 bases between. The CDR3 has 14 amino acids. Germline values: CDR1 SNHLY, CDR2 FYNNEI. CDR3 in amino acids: CASSEHRLKHEQYF. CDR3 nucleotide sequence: TGTGCCAGCAGTGAACACCGACTAAAGCACGAGCAGTACTTC. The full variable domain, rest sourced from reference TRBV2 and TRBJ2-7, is EPEVTQTPSHQVTQMGQEVILRCVPISNHLYFYWYRQILGQKVEFLVSFYNNEISEKSEIFDDQFSVERPDGSNFTLKIRSTKLEDSAMYFCASSEHRLKHEQYFGPGTRLTVT.

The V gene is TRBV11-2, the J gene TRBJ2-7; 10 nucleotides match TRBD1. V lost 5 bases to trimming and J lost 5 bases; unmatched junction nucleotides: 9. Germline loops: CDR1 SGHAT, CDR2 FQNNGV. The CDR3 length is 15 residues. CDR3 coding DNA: TGTGCCAGCAGCCCCCTGGGTGGGACAGGGGACGAGCAGTACTTC. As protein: CASSPLGGTGDEQYF.

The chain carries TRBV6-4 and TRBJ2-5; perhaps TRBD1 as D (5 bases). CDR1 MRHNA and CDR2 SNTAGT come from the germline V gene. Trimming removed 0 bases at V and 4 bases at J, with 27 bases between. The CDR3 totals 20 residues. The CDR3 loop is CASSDSALRENTKGVETQYF. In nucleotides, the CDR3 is TGTGCCAGCAGTGACTCGGCATTAAGAGAAAACACAAAAGGGGTAGAGACCCAGTACTTC.

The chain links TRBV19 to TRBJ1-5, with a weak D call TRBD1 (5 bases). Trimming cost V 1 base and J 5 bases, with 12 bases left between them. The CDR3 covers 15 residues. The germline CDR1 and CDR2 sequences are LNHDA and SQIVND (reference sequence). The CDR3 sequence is CASSIARTPYQPQHF. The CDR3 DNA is TGTGCCAGTAGTATAGCAAGGACACCATATCAGCCCCAGCATTTT.

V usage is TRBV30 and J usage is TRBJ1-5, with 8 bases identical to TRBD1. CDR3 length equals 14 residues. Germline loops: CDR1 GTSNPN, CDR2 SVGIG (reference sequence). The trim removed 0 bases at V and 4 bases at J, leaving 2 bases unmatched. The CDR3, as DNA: TGTGCCTGGAGTGTCACAGGGGGAAATCAGCCCCAGCATTTT. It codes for CAWSVTGGNQPQHF.

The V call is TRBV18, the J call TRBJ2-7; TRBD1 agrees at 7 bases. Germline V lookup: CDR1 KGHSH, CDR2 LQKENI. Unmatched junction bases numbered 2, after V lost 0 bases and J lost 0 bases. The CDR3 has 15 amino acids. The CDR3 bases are TGTGCCAGCTCACCACCACAGGGGAGCTCCTACGAGCAGTACTTC. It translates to CASSPPQGSSYEQYF.

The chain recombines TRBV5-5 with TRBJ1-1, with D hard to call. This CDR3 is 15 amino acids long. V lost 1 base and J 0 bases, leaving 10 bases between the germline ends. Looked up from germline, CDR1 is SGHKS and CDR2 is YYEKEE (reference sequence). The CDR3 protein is CASSLRRTMNTEAFF. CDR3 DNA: TGTGCCAGCAGCTTGCGCAGAACAATGAACACTGAAGCTTTCTTT. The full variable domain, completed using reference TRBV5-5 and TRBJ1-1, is DAGVTQSPTHLIKTRGQQVTLRCSPISGHKSVSWYQQVLGQGPQFIFQYYEKEERGRGNFPDRFSARQFPNYSSELNVNALLLGDSALYLCASSLRRTMNTEAFFGQGTRLTVV.

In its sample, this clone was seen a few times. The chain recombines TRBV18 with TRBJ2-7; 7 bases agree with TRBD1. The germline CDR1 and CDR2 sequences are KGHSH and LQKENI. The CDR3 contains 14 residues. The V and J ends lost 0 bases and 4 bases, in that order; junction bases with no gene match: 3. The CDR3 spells CASSPPQGVYEQYF. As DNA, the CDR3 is TGTGCCAGCTCACCACCCCAGGGGGTATACGAGCAGTACTTC.

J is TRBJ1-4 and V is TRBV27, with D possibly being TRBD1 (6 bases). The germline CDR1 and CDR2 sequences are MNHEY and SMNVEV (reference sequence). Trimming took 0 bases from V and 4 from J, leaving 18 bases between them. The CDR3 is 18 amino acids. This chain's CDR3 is CASSLSPSPTGRNEKLFF. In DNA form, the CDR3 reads TGTGCCAGCAGTTTATCCCCGTCTCCGACAGGCCGTAATGAAAAACTGTTTTTT.

CDR3 nucleotide sequence: TGTGCCATCGGAGCCGGACAGGGGGCCGTAGAGACCCAGTACTTC. Translating it yields CAIGAGQGAVETQYF. The chain employs TRBV10-3 and TRBJ2-5; the match to TRBD1 covers 11 bases. This CDR3 is 15 amino acids long. CDR1 ENHRY and CDR2 SYGVKD come from the germline V gene. J gave up 4 bases and V 8 bases, and 9 bases lay outside the gene matches.

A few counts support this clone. The CDR3 DNA reads TGTGCCAGCAGCTTATATCCCGAGGAAAAACTGTTTTTT. This translates into CASSLYPEEKLFF. The chain uses TRBV7-9 and TRBJ1-4; D remains ambiguous. V was clipped by 2 bases and J by 8 bases, with 9 bases between them. This CDR3 is built from 13 residues. The germline CDR1 and CDR2 sequences are SEHNR and FQNEAQ (reference sequence).

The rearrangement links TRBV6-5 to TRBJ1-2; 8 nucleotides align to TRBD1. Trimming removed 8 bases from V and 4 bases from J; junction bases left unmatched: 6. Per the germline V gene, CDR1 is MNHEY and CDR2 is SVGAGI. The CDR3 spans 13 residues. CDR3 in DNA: TGTGCCAGCGACTGGGACAGGATCTATGGCTACACCTTC. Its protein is CASDWDRIYGYTF.

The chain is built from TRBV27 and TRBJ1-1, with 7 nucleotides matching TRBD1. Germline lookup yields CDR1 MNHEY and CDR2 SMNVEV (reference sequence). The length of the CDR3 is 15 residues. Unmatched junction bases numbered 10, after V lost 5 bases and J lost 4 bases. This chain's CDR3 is CASSPTGAVGTEAFF. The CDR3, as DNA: TGTGCCAGCAGTCCCACAGGGGCGGTGGGCACTGAAGCTTTCTTT.

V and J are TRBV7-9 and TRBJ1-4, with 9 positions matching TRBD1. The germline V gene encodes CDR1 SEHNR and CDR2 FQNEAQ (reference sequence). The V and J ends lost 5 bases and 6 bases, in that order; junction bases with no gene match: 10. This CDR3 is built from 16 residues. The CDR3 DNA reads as TGTGCCAGCAGCCACCCCTTGGGACAGGGAGATGAAAAACTGTTTTTT. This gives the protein CASSHPLGQGDEKLFF.

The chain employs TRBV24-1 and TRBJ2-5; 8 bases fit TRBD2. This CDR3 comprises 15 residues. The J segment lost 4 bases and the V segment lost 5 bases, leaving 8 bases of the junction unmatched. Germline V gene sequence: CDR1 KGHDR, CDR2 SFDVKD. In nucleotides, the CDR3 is TGTGCCACCAGTGTCGGGGGGGCGGTGGGAGAGACCCAGTACTTC. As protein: CATSVGGAVGETQYF.